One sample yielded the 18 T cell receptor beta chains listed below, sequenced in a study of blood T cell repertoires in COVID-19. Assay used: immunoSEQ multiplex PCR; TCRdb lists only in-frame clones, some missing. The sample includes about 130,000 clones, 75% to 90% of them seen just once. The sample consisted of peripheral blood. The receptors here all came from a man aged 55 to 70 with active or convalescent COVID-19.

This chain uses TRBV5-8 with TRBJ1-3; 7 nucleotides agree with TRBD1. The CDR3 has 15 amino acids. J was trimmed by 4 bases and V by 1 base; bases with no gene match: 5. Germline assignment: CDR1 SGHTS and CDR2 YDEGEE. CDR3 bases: TGTGCCAGCAGCTTGAACAGGGGTTCCGGAAACACCATATATTTT. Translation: CASSLNRGSGNTIYF.

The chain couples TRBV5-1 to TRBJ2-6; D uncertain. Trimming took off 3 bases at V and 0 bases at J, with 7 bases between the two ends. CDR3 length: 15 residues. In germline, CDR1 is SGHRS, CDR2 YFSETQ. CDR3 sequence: CASSSTVSGANVLTF. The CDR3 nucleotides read TGCGCCAGCAGCTCCACAGTCTCTGGGGCCAACGTCCTGACTTTC. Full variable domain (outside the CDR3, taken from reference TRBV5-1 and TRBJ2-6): KAGVTQTPRYLIKTRGQQVTLSCSPISGHRSVSWYQQTPGQGLQFLFEYFSETQRNKGNFPGRFSGRQFSNSRSEMNVSTLELGDSALYLCASSSTVSGANVLTFGAGSRLTVL.

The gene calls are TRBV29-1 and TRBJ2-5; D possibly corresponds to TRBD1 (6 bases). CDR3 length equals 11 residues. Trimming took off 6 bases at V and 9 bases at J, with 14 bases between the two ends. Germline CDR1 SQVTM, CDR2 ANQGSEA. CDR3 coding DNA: TGCAGCGTCTATACAACAGGGTCCCAGTACTTC. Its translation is CSVYTTGSQYF.

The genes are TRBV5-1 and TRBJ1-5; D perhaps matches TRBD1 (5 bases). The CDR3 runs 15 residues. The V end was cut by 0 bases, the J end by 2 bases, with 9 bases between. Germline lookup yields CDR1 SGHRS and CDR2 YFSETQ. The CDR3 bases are TGCGCCAGCAGCTTGGGTGACAGTGGCAATCAGCCCCAGCATTTT. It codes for CASSLGDSGNQPQHF.

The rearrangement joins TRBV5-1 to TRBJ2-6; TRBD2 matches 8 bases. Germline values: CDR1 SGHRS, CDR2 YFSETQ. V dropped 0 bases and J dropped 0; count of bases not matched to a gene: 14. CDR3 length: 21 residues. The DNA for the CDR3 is TGCGCCAGCAGCTTGGCCATGGGTGACGGGCGGGGGGTCTCTGGGGCCAACGTCCTGACTTTC. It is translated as CASSLAMGDGRGVSGANVLTF.

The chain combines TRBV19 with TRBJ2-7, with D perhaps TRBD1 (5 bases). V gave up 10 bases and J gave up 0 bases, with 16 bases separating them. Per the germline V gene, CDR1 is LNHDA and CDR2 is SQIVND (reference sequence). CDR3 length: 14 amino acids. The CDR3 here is CATRSRVSSYEQYF. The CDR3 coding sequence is TGTGCCACCCGGAGCAGGGTAAGCTCCTACGAGCAGTACTTC.

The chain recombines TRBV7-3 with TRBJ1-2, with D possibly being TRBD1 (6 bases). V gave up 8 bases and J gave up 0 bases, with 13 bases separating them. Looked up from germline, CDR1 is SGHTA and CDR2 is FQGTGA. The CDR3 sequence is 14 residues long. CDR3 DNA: TGTGCCAGCGCTTTGACAGGACCTAACTATGGCTACACCTTC. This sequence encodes CASALTGPNYGYTF. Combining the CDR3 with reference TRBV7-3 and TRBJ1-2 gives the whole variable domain GAGVSQTPSNKVTEKGKYVELRCDPISGHTALYWYRQSLGQGPEFLIYFQGTGAADDSGLPNDRFFAVRPEGSVSTLKIQRTERGDSAVYLCASALTGPNYGYTFGSGTRLTVV.

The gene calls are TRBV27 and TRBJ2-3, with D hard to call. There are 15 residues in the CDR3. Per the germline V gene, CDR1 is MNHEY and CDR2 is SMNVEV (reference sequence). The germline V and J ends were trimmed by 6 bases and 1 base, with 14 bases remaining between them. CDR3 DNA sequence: TGTGCCAGCAGCCTTCCCTCGGCGGGCACAGATACGCAGTATTTT. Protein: CASSLPSAGTDTQYF.

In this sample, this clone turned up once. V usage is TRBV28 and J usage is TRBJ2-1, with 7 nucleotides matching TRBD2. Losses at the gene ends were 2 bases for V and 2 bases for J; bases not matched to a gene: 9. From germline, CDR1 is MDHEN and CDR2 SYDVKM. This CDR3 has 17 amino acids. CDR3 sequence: CASSLLPAGEPYNEQFF. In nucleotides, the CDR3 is TGTGCCAGCAGTTTACTTCCCGCGGGAGAACCCTACAATGAGCAGTTCTTC. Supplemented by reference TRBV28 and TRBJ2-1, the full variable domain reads DVKVTQSSRYLVKRTGEKVFLECVQDMDHENMFWYRQDPGLGLRLIYFSYDVKMKEKGDIPEGYSVSREKKERFSLILESASTNQTSMYLCASSLLPAGEPYNEQFFGPGTRLTVL.

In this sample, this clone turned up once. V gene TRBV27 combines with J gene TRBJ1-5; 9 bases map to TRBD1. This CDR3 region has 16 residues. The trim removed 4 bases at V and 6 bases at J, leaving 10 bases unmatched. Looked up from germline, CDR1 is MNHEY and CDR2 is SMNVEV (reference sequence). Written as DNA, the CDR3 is TGTGCCAGCAGTTCGGGACAGGGATTAGGAGGTCAGCCCCAGCATTTT. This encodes CASSSGQGLGGQPQHF.

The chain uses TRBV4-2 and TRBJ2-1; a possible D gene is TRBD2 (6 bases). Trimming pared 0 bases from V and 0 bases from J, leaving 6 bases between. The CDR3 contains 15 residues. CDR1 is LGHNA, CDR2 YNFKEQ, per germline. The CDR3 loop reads CASSQETSSYNEQFF. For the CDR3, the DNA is TGTGCCAGCAGCCAAGAGACTAGCTCCTACAATGAGCAGTTCTTC.

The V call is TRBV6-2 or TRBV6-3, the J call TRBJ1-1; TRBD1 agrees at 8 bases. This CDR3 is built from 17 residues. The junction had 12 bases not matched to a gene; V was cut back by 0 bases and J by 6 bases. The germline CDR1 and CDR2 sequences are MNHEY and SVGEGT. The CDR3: CASSYSPRQGTAAEAFF. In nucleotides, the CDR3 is TGTGCCAGCAGTTACTCCCCGCGACAGGGGACAGCGGCTGAAGCTTTCTTT.

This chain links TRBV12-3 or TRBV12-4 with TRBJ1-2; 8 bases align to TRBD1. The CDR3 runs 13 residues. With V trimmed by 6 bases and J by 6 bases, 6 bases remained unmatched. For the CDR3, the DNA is TGTGCCAGCAGACCCGCAGGGGGCAATGGCTACACCTTC. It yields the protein CASRPAGGNGYTF.

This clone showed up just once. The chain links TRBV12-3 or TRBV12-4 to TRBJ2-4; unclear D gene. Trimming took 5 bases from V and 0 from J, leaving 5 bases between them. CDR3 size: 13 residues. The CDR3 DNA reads TGTGCCAGCAGTCCCCTAGCCAAAAACATTCAGTACTTC. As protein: CASSPLAKNIQYF.

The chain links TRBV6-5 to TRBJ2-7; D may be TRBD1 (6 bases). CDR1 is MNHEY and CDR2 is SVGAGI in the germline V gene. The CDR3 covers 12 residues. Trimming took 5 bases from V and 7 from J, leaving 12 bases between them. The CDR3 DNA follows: TGTGCCAGCAGTCTACAGGGATATGAGCAGTACTTC. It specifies CASSLQGYEQYF.

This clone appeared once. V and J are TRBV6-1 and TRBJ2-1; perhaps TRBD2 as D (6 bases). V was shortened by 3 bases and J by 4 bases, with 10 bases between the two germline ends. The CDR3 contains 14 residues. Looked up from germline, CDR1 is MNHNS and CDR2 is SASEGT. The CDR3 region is CASSEGGKYNEQFF. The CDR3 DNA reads TGTGCCAGCAGTGAGGGCGGGAAGTACAATGAGCAGTTCTTC.

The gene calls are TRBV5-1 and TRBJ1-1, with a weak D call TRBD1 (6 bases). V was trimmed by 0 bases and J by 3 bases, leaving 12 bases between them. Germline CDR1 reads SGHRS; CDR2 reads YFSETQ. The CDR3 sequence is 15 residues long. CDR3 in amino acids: CASSLGGGRDTEAFF. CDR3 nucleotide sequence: TGCGCCAGCAGCTTGGGCGGGGGGCGTGACACTGAAGCTTTCTTT.

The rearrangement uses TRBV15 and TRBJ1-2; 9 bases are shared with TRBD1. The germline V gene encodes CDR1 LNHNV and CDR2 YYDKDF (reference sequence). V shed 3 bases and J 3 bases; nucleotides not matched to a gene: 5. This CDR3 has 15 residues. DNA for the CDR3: TGTGCCACCAGCAGTCGCCGGGACAGGGACTATGGCTACACCTTC. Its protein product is CATSSRRDRDYGYTF.